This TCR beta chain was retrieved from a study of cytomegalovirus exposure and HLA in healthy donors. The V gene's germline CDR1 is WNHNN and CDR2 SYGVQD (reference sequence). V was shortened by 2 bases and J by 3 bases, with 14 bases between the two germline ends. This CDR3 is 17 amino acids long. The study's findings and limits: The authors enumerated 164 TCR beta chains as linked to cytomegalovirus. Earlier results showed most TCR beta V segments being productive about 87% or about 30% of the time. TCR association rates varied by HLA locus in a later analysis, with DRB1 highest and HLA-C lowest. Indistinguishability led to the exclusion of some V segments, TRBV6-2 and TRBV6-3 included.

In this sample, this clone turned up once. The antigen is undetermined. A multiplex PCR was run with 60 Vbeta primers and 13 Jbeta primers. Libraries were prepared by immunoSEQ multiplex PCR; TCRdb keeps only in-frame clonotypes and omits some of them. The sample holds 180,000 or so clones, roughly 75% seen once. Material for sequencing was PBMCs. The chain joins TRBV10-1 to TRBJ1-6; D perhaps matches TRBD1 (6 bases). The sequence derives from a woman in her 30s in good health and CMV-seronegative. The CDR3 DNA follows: TGCGCCAGCAGTGAGGATTGGGGGCCGGACTATAATTCACCCCTCCACTTT. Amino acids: CASSEDWGPDYNSPLHF.